A selection of T cell receptor beta chains follows, all from one sample in a study of PD-L1 blockade in urothelial cancer. Some clones are missing from TCRdb's copy, which holds only in-frame ones; the method was immunoSEQ multiplex PCR. This sample has around 56,000 clones; roughly 84% occur once, and the top ten carry 2.5% to 3%. The sequenced sample was PBMCs, obtained around atezolizumab (anti-PD-L1) treatment. The receptors originated from a man aged 50-59 years with urothelial cancer. Each CDR3 is given with its conserved first and last residue. Fields, in order: CDR3 length, V gene, clone size, D gene, J gene, CDR3 DNA, CDR3 protein. D genes are given only for firm matches. Not every row has a clone size; where given, it reads once, few, many or a size class.

14,TRBV11-2,-,-,TRBJ2-1,TGTGCCAGCAGCTTAGCACAGGAGTACAATGAGCAGTTCTTC,CASSLAQEYNEQFF
15,TRBV28,-,TRBD1,TRBJ1-2,TGTGCCAGCAGTGGTCTCTCGGCAGGGGGGTATGGCTACACCTTC,CASSGLSAGGYGYTF
15,TRBV5-1,-,TRBD2,TRBJ2-1,TGCGCCAGCAGAGAAGGACTAGCGTCGTACAATGAGCAGTTCTTC,CASREGLASYNEQFF
13,TRBV28,-,TRBD1,TRBJ1-2,TGTGCCAGCAGTTATGGACAGGGAGGTGGCTACACCTTC,CASSYGQGGGYTF
16,TRBV6-5,-,TRBD1,TRBJ1-2,TGTGCCAGCAGTTACTGGGGTGGGACAGGTTCCTATGGCTACACCTTC,CASSYWGGTGSYGYTF
13,TRBV18,-,-,TRBJ2-7,TGTGCCAGCTCACCACTTTCGGGCTACGAGCAGTACTTC,CASSPLSGYEQYF
14,TRBV2,-,TRBD1,TRBJ2-2,TGTGCCAGCAGTGAGTGGACAGGGAGCGGGGAGCTGTTTTTT,CASSEWTGSGELFF
14,TRBV7-6,-,TRBD1,TRBJ1-1,TGTGCCAGCAGCCTTGTTCAGGGGGACACTGAAGCTTTCTTT,CASSLVQGDTEAFF
16,TRBV27,-,TRBD2,TRBJ2-3,TGTGCCAGCACCCCAATGACTAGCGGTAGCACAGATACGCAGTATTTT,CASTPMTSGSTDTQYF
14,TRBV12-5,-,-,TRBJ1-6,TGTGCTAGTGGTTTGGGCACGGGGAATTCACCCCTCCACTTT,CASGLGTGNSPLHF
12,TRBV29-1,-,TRBD1,TRBJ2-7,TGCAGCGTTGATGTGGACAGGCAAATTAGGTACTTC,CSVDVDRQIRYF
15,TRBV6-1,-,TRBD2,TRBJ2-7,TGTGCCAGCAGTTCCCCCGGGACTAGCGGTTACGAGCAGTACTTC,CASSSPGTSGYEQYF
14,TRBV27,-,TRBD1,TRBJ2-3,TGTGCCAGCAGTTTACTCGACAGGGCAGATACGCAGTATTTT,CASSLLDRADTQYF
14,TRBV7-6,once,-,TRBJ1-5,TGTGCCAGCAGCACCGGCAGGGGCAATCAGCCCCAGCATTTT,CASSTGRGNQPQHF
14,TRBV29-1,-,-,TRBJ1-1,TGCAGCGTTGAAAACGGTCGTTGGAACACTGAAGCTTTCTTT,CSVENGRWNTEAFF
14,TRBV30,-,-,TRBJ2-1,TGTGCCTGCCCTTTTGTGGACAGATACAATGAGCAGTTCTTC,CACPFVDRYNEQFF
15,TRBV11-2,-,-,TRBJ2-7,TGTGCCAGCAGCTTACCACCTGGGGCTTCCTACGAGCAGTACTTC,CASSLPPGASYEQYF
16,TRBV19,few,-,TRBJ1-5,TGTGCCAGTAGTCATGGGTCAGGCGGGGGCAATCAGCCCCAGCATTTT,CASSHGSGGGNQPQHF
15,TRBV4-2,-,TRBD2,TRBJ2-5,TGTGCCAGCAGCCGAGATAGCGGGTACATCGAGACCCAGTACTTC,CASSRDSGYIETQYF
13,TRBV25-1,-,TRBD1,TRBJ2-7,TGTGCCGGGATGGACAGGGGGTTCTACGAGCAGTACTTC,CAGMDRGFYEQYF
13,TRBV5-6,-,-,TRBJ2-5,TGTGCCAGCAGCTTGTTAGGCGGGGAGACCCAGTACTTC,CASSLLGGETQYF
12,TRBV30,-,-,TRBJ1-1,TGTGCCTGGAGCGGGGGGAGCACTGAAGCTTTCTTT,CAWSGGSTEAFF
15,TRBV4-2,few,TRBD1,TRBJ2-7,TGTGCCAGCAGCGCAGGACAGGGGATCGCCTACGAGCAGTACTTC,CASSAGQGIAYEQYF
15,TRBV19,once,-,TRBJ2-3,TGTGCCAGTAGTGTGTCACCGGGTAGCACAGATACGCAGTATTTT,CASSVSPGSTDTQYF
14,TRBV5-1,once,TRBD2,TRBJ2-7,TGCGCCAGCAGCTTGTCGGGAGGCCCCTACGAGCAGTACTTC,CASSLSGGPYEQYF
13,TRBV5-1,-,-,TRBJ2-7,TGCGCCAGCAGCTTAGATAGCATCTACGAGCAGTACTTC,CASSLDSIYEQYF
18,TRBV11-2,-,TRBD2,TRBJ2-2,TGTGCCAGCAGCCCCAGGGTTAATAGCGGGACCAACACCGGGGAGCTGTTTTTT,CASSPRVNSGTNTGELFF
15,TRBV7-2,-,-,TRBJ2-3,TGTGCCAGCAGCCTTAAGCGGGCCGGCACAGATACGCAGTATTTT,CASSLKRAGTDTQYF
14,TRBV11-2,-,-,TRBJ1-5,TGTGCCAGCAGCTTAGTGTCCTTAAATCAGCCCCAGCATTTT,CASSLVSLNQPQHF
14,TRBV18,-,-,TRBJ1-4,TGTGCCAGCTCACCTCAGGGGACTAATGAAAAACTGTTTTTT,CASSPQGTNEKLFF
15,TRBV6-1,-,TRBD1,TRBJ1-5,TGTGCCAGCAGTGAAGGACAGGGGGTCACTCAGCCCCAGCATTTT,CASSEGQGVTQPQHF
14,TRBV6-1,-,-,TRBJ1-6,TGTGCCAGCAGAAAACAGTCGCACAATTCACCCCTCCACTTT,CASRKQSHNSPLHF
14,TRBV28,once,-,TRBJ1-2,TGTGCCAGCAGCCGAGGGGACTTCTTCTATGGCTACACCTTC,CASSRGDFFYGYTF
14,TRBV4-2,-,TRBD1,TRBJ1-2,TGTGCCAGCAGCCCCGGACAGGGGGATTTTGGCTACACCTTC,CASSPGQGDFGYTF
13,TRBV6-5,few,TRBD1,TRBJ1-2,TGTGCCAGCAGAGAGGACAGGGGCTATGGCTACACCTTC,CASREDRGYGYTF
12,TRBV11-1,-,-,TRBJ2-1,TGTGCCAGCAGCTTTGTTCAGGGTGAGCAGTTCTTC,CASSFVQGEQFF
16,TRBV9,-,-,TRBJ2-7,TGTGCCAGCAGCGCACTACCCGGCGGGAAAGCCTACGAGCAGTACTTC,CASSALPGGKAYEQYF
13,TRBV28,-,-,TRBJ2-1,TGTGCCAGCAGGCCTGGACTTAACAATGAGCAGTTCTTC,CASRPGLNNEQFF
12,TRBV6-1,once,-,TRBJ2-7,TGTGCCAGCCGGGGAGTGGCGGACGAGCAGTACTTC,CASRGVADEQYF
13,TRBV7-3,-,-,TRBJ1-6,TGTGCCAGCAGCTTAGGGAGTAATTCACCCCTCCACTTT,CASSLGSNSPLHF
12,TRBV29-1,-,-,TRBJ1-1,TGCAGCGTTGAGGCAGGAGGGACTGAAGCTTTCTTT,CSVEAGGTEAFF
16,TRBV13,many,TRBD2,TRBJ2-7,TGTGCCAGCAGCCCCCGGACTAGCGGGAGTACGGGAGAGCAGTACTTC,CASSPRTSGSTGEQYF
15,TRBV6-1,-,-,TRBJ2-4,TGTGCCAGCAAATACAGGGACAATACCAAAAACATTCAGTACTTC,CASKYRDNTKNIQYF
14,TRBV28,-,-,TRBJ2-1,TGTGCCAGCAGTTTTTACAGCGGCTACAATGAGCAGTTCTTC,CASSFYSGYNEQFF
15,TRBV28,-,TRBD1,TRBJ1-1,TGTGCCAGCAGGGGGGACAGGGGGCGTGGGACTGAAGCTTTCTTT,CASRGDRGRGTEAFF
18,TRBV7-2,-,TRBD1,TRBJ2-5,TGTGCCAGCAGCTTCGCAGGACCGGGACAGCCTAGCCAAGAGACCCAGTACTTC,CASSFAGPGQPSQETQYF
18,TRBV5-1,-,TRBD2,TRBJ2-2,TGCGCCAGCAGCCTCATCGGGTCTAGCGGGAGAATTACCGGGGAGCTGTTTTTT,CASSLIGSSGRITGELFF
15,TRBV5-6,-,-,TRBJ2-7,TGTGCCAGCAGCCTACGGGGACTGCACTCCTACGAGCAGTACTTC,CASSLRGLHSYEQYF
14,TRBV7-9,-,TRBD1,TRBJ2-3,TGTGCCAGCAGCACAGGCAGGGGGTCGGATACGCAGTATTTT,CASSTGRGSDTQYF
19,TRBV11-2,-,TRBD2,TRBJ2-1,TGTGCCAGCAGCTTAAATCAACGGGGGACTAGCGGGGCCCGTAAGGAGCAGTTCTTC,CASSLNQRGTSGARKEQFF
16,TRBV9,-,-,TRBJ2-4,TGTGCCAGCAGCGACGGCCCGGGACTAGCCAAAAACATTCAGTACTTC,CASSDGPGLAKNIQYF